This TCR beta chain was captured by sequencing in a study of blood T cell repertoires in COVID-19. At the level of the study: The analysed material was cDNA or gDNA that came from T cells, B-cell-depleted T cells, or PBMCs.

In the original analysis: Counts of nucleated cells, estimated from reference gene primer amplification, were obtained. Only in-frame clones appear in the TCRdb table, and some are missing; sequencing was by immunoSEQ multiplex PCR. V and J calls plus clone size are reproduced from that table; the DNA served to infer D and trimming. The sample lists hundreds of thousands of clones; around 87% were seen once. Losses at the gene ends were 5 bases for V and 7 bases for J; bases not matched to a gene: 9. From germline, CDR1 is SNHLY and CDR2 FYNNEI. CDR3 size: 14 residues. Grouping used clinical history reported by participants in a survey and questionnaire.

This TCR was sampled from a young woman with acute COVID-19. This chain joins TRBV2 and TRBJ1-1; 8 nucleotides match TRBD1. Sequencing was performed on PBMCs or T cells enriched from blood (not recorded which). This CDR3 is CASSKPPGGDEAFF. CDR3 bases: TGTGCCAGCAGTAAACCTCCAGGGGGCGATGAAGCTTTCTTT.